This is a list of T cell receptor beta chains from one sample in a study of identical twins. MiXCR, run by TCRdb on the 5' RACE reads, gives a single entry per CDR3 protein. The sample records 400,000 to 650,000 distinct CDR3 sequences, roughly a fifth being singletons. Another study also made use of these data, one on T cells expressing NK-cell markers.

The sample was CD4+ T cells sorted from blood. The source is a woman aged 18 to 35 in good health. Both conserved end residues are part of each CDR3. The D gene is left open where the match is weak. Clone sizes are given selectively: once, few, many, or a class where the clone is expanded.

d_call j_call v_call clone_size cdr3_nt cdr3_aa
TRBD2 TRBJ2-3 TRBV12-3/TRBV12-4 few TGTGCCAGCAGTTCCCTAGTGGGGGGGAAGGGCACAGATACGCAGTATTTT CASSSLVGGKGTDTQYF
NA TRBJ1-5 TRBV20-1 NA TGCAGTGCTAGAAAGGACAGTGGCAATCAGCCCCAGCATTTT CSARKDSGNQPQHF
TRBD1 TRBJ1-1 TRBV9 many TGTGCCAGCAGCGTAACAGGGGGTATGGCTGAAGCTTTCTTT CASSVTGGMAEAFF
NA TRBJ1-2 TRBV6-1 NA TGTGCCAGCAGTCTACAGCAAATCGGCTACACCTTC CASSLQQIGYTF
TRBD2 TRBJ2-2 TRBV20-1 NA TGCAGTGGAAAGAGACTAGCGGGAAGGGGGAACGGGGAGCTGTTTTTT CSGKRLAGRGNGELFF
TRBD1 TRBJ1-3 TRBV6-5 many TGTGCCAGCAGTTCCCGACAGGGTGTGACTGGAAACACCATATATTTT CASSSRQGVTGNTIYF
NA TRBJ2-3 TRBV20-1 many TGCAGCATTAGAGGCGCAGATACGCAGTATTTT CSIRGADTQYF
NA TRBJ1-1 TRBV5-6 few TGTGCCAGCAGCTTGGCGAGGACTGAAGCTTTCTTT CASSLARTEAFF
TRBD1 TRBJ1-6 TRBV20-1 few TGCAGTGCTAGATGGGGGACAGGGAATTCACCCCTCCACTTT CSARWGTGNSPLHF
NA TRBJ2-1 TRBV7-9 many TGTGCCAGCAGCTTACTAGGTAACAATGAGCAGTTCTTC CASSLLGNNEQFF
NA TRBJ1-2 TRBV14 NA TGTGCCAGCAGCCAAGTCTCGGCAGGTCGCTATGGCTACACCTTC CASSQVSAGRYGYTF
NA TRBJ2-5 TRBV6-2/TRBV6-3 NA TGTGCCAGCAGGGTTAGCGGAGAAGAGACCCAGTACTTC CASRVSGEETQYF
NA TRBJ1-2 TRBV20-1 few TGCAGTGCTAGAGTGGTATCGATGTCTAACTATGGCTACACCTTC CSARVVSMSNYGYTF
NA TRBJ2-3 TRBV27 NA TGTGCCAGCAGTTTTGCCTTTCTAGGGGGGGAAGGAAGAACAGATACGCAGTATTTT CASSFAFLGGEGRTDTQYF
TRBD2 TRBJ2-3 TRBV19 once TGTGCCAGCGCTGAAAGAGCGGGGAAGGTGGATACGCAGTATTTT CASAERAGKVDTQYF
NA TRBJ1-1 TRBV6-5 NA TGTGCCAGCAGTTACCGTAGAGGACAGCTAAACACTGAAGCTTTCTTT CASSYRRGQLNTEAFF
NA TRBJ1-2 TRBV3-1 NA TGTGCCAGCAGCCAAGACAGCCTCATTCGATACCATGGCTACACCTTC CASSQDSLIRYHGYTF
TRBD1 TRBJ2-2 TRBV15 NA TGTGCCACCAGCAGAGAGACAGGGCTGAACACCGGGGAGCTGTTTTTT CATSRETGLNTGELFF
NA TRBJ2-3 TRBV7-3 NA TGTGCCAGCAGGGGGCTAGCTGCATCAGATACGCAGTATTTT CASRGLAASDTQYF
TRBD1 TRBJ1-2 TRBV15 NA TGTGCCACCAGCAGGGGACAGGGTAATTACGAAGGCTACACCTTC CATSRGQGNYEGYTF
NA TRBJ2-1 TRBV30 NA TGTGCCTGGAGTGTAAGGAGTGAGCAGTTCTTC CAWSVRSEQFF
NA TRBJ2-4 TRBV20-1 NA TGCAGTGCCGAGGATGGGGGGAAAGCCAAAAACATTCAGTACTTC CSAEDGGKAKNIQYF
NA TRBJ1-2 TRBV29-1 NA TGCAGCGTTGTTTCAGGGGACGGGAATGGCTACACCTTC CSVVSGDGNGYTF
TRBD1 TRBJ2-7 TRBV20-1 NA TGCAGTGCTAGATGGCAGGGGGTCCCAGCCGCCTACGAGCAGTACTTC CSARWQGVPAAYEQYF
NA TRBJ2-1 TRBV27 few TGTGCCAGCAGAGACTTACTGAGGGGGATCGGTAATGAGCAGTTCTTC CASRDLLRGIGNEQFF
NA TRBJ1-1 TRBV27 NA TGTGCCAGCAGTTTATCGTTAGACACTGAAGCTTTCTTT CASSLSLDTEAFF
TRBD2 TRBJ2-7 TRBV5-1 NA TGCGCCAGCAGCTTAAACCTAGCGGATCACTACGAGCAGTACTTC CASSLNLADHYEQYF
NA TRBJ2-7 TRBV12-3/TRBV12-4 many TGTGCCAGCAGTTATCCTACCTACGAGCAGTACTTC CASSYPTYEQYF
NA TRBJ2-5 TRBV27 few TGTGCCAGCAGCCAAAAAGGGTTGTACCAAGAGACCCAGTACTTC CASSQKGLYQETQYF
NA TRBJ2-1 TRBV12-3/TRBV12-4 few TGTGCCAGCAGTCACGGCTACTACAATGAGCAGTTCTTC CASSHGYYNEQFF
NA TRBJ2-7 TRBV5-6 NA TGTGCCAGCAGCTTGCGGCCAGAAGTACGGGTCGAGCAGTACTTC CASSLRPEVRVEQYF
NA TRBJ2-3 TRBV4-3 NA TGCGCCAGCAGCCCTAGAAGACCAGGCACAGATACGCAGTATTTT CASSPRRPGTDTQYF
NA TRBJ2-1 TRBV24-1 NA TGTGCCACCAGTGATCTGACACGGAATGAGCAGTTCTTC CATSDLTRNEQFF
NA TRBJ2-3 TRBV27 NA TGTGCCAGCAGTTTCAGCAGGGTGGATACGCAGTATTTT CASSFSRVDTQYF
TRBD2 TRBJ2-7 TRBV20-1 few TGCAGTGCTTTGACTAGCTTCTACGAGCAGTACTTC CSALTSFYEQYF
TRBD2 TRBJ2-7 TRBV6-2/TRBV6-3 few TGTGCCAGCAGACAAGCGGGGGACTACGAGCAGTACTTC CASRQAGDYEQYF
NA TRBJ1-1 TRBV5-1 few TGCGCCAGCAGCTTGGGACCGGGAGAGGGGCACACTGAAGCTTTCTTT CASSLGPGEGHTEAFF